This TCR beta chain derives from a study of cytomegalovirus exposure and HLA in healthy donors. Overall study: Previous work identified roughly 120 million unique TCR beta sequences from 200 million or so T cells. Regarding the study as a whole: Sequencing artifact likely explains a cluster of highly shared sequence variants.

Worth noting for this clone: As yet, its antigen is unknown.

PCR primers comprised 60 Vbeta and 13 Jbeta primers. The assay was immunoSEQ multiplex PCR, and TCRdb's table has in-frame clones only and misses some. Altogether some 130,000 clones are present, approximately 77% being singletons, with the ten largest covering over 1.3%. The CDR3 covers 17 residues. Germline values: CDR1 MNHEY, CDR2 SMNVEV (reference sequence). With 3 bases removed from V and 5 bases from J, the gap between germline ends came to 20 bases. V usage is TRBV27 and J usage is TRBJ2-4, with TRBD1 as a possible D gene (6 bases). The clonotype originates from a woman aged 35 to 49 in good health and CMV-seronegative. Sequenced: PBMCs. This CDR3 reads CASSLALRDKGQNIQYF. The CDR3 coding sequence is TGTGCCAGCAGTTTGGCGCTCCGGGACAAAGGGCAAAACATTCAGTACTTC.